The TCR beta chain described here comes from a study of T cells after posttransplantation cyclophosphamide. Study conclusions and caveats: Later blood repertoires were often dominated by clones from the donor CD8+ memory compartment. Skin or GI-infiltrating T cells shared few TRB sequences with blood.

Comment on this clone: Its antigen is not identified.

Peripheral blood was collected from the related graft donor on the marrow donation day. Libraries were prepared by immunoSEQ multiplex PCR; TCRdb keeps only in-frame clonotypes and omits some of them. The sample has 45,000 to 65,000 clones, under 95% seen once. J lost 6 bases, V lost 3 bases, and 6 bases had no gene match. Germline lookup yields CDR1 SGHAT and CDR2 FQNNGV. This CDR3 comprises 15 residues. Sequencing was done on a sample of PBMCs. This TCR was recovered from a woman in her 30s in good health and a related stem cell transplant donor. This chain uses TRBV11-2 with TRBJ2-1; 9 bases are shared with TRBD1. CDR3 bases: TGTGCCAGCAGCTTTGCTGGACAGGGGTCCAATGAGCAGTTCTTC. Translated: CASSFAGQGSNEQFF.